This entry lists 18 T cell receptor beta chains sequenced from one sample in a study of T cells in Graves' hyperthyroidism and ophthalmopathy. RNA transcripts served as the template for amplifying TCR beta CDR3 regions. Researchers ran a first-round RT-PCR on the TCR CDR3 using the HTBI primer set. TCRdb reanalysed the multiplex PCR reads using MiXCR and keeps one entry per CDR3 protein. The data hold hundreds of thousands of distinct CDR3 sequences, with over 35% observed a single time. Sample: blood. The receptors stem from a man in his late teens or twenties with Graves' hyperthyroidism.

This clonotype was seen only a few times. The chain couples TRBV9 to TRBJ1-1; D gene unclear. The CDR3 is 14 residues long. Per the germline V gene, CDR1 is SGDLS and CDR2 is YYNGEE. V lost 0 bases, J lost 1 base, and 7 bases lay in between. CDR3 coding DNA: TGTGCCAGCAGCGTAGTAGGGAAGAACACTGAAGCTTTCTTT. It specifies CASSVVGKNTEAFF. Full variable domain (rest looked up from reference TRBV9 and TRBJ1-1): DSGVTQTPKHLITATGQRVTLRCSPRSGDLSVYWYQQSLDQGLQFLIQYYNGEERAKGNILERFSAQQFPDLHSELNLSSLELGDSALYFCASSVVGKNTEAFFGQGTRLTVV.

J is TRBJ2-5 and V is TRBV10-3, with 12 bases that match TRBD1. CDR3 size: 13 residues. Trimming took 10 bases from V and 6 from J; bases not matched to a gene: 6. The germline V gene encodes CDR1 ENHRY and CDR2 SYGVKD. The CDR3 nucleotides are TGTGCCACCGGGACAGGGGGCGGACAGACCCAGTACTTC. Its translation: CATGTGGGQTQYF.

In this sample, this clonotype turned up a few times. The CDR3 sequence: CASSFRQGGPGELFF. CDR3 coding DNA: TGTGCCAGCAGTTTCCGCCAGGGAGGGCCCGGGGAGCTGTTTTTT. The chain carries TRBV12-3 or TRBV12-4 and TRBJ2-2; the match to TRBD2 covers 7 bases. V was clipped by 3 bases and J by 6 bases; unmatched bases: 7. The length of the CDR3 is 15 residues.

Of note for this clonotype: An end of the junction does not agree with germline; a read error may underlie this. V is TRBV19 and J is TRBJ1-5; maybe TRBD1 (5 bases). CDR3 length equals 14 residues. Germline V CDR1 and CDR2: LNHDA, SQIVND (reference sequence). The CDR3 sequence is CASSMSSGGSAAPF. As DNA, the CDR3 is TGTGCCAGTAGTATGTCTAGCGGGGGATCGGCAGCTCCTTTT.

This clonotype was detected ten times or more. The chain employs TRBV7-9 and TRBJ1-6, with 10 bases aligning to TRBD1. The junction had 8 bases not matched to a gene; V was cut back by 5 bases and J by 7 bases. Germline assignment: CDR1 SEHNR and CDR2 FQNEAQ (reference sequence). The CDR3 is 16 residues long. CDR3 sequence: CASSPGTGARNSPLHF. The DNA for the CDR3 is TGTGCCAGCAGCCCTGGGACAGGGGCTAGAAATTCACCCCTCCACTTT.

This clonotype was counted a few times. The rearrangement joins TRBV7-2 to TRBJ2-5; 9 bases agree with TRBD1. Germline CDR1 SGHTA, CDR2 FQGNSA. This CDR3 region has 16 residues. V was clipped by 4 bases and J by 2 bases; unmatched bases: 8. CDR3 sequence reads: CASSSHGTGIQETQYF. As DNA, the CDR3 is TGTGCCAGCAGCTCACATGGGACAGGGATTCAAGAGACCCAGTACTTC.

About this clonotype itself: Just one base apart from a much larger clone, this may be a read error. J is TRBJ2-5 and V is TRBV10-3, with a tentative D call TRBD2 (5 bases). The CDR3 length is 14 residues. Looked up from germline, CDR1 is ENHRY and CDR2 is SYGVKD. The CDR3 DNA follows: TGTGCCGTCAGTGAGTCGCGGGCTGTGAAGACCCAGTACTTC. Its protein is CAVSESRAVKTQYF.

This clonotype was detected only once. This may arise from a read error, as a much more abundant clone is one base away. This chain links TRBV20-1 with TRBJ2-5, with D unresolved. The CDR3 length is 14 residues. Germline V gives CDR1 DFQATT, CDR2 SNEGSKA (reference sequence). Trimming shortened V by 1 base and J by 2 bases, and 11 bases separated the two germline ends. The CDR3 loop is CSARARPPQETQYF. The CDR3 region has the DNA TGCAGTGCTAGAGCGCGCCCCCCACAAGAGACCCAGTACTTC.

This clonotype was seen only a few times. This chain joins TRBV10-3 and TRBJ2-7; D perhaps matches TRBD1 (5 bases). The germline V gene has CDR1 ENHRY and CDR2 SYGVKD. The CDR3 extends over 14 amino acids. V was trimmed by 10 bases and J by 5 bases, leaving 21 bases between them. The CDR3 DNA is TGTGCCACCACTTTGGGGCAGCTTGCCCACGAGCAGTACTTC. Translation: CATTLGQLAHEQYF.

This clonotype was counted between two and nine times. The chain uses TRBV12-3 or TRBV12-4 and TRBJ1-2; no firm D call. Trimming pared 6 bases from V and 4 bases from J, leaving 15 bases between. The CDR3 consists of 14 residues. For the CDR3, the DNA is TGTGCCAGCAGCCTGGGCCCCGAGGTCTATGGCTACACCTTC. Translated, it gives CASSLGPEVYGYTF.

This clonotype was counted at least ten times. The chain is built from TRBV20-1 and TRBJ1-1; no clear D gene. Trimming removed 6 bases at V and 8 bases at J, with 16 bases between. Germline V gene lookup returns CDR1 DFQATT and CDR2 SNEGSKA (reference sequence). This CDR3 has 12 residues. As DNA, the CDR3 is TGCAGTGCAAGGAGTCTTACCGAGGAAGCTTTCTTT. Translated: CSARSLTEEAFF.

The V and J genes are TRBV2 and TRBJ2-2; either TRBD1 or TRBD2 may supply D (6 bases each). Germline assignment: CDR1 SNHLY and CDR2 FYNNEI. Trimming removed 6 bases from V and 8 bases from J, with 16 bases in between. The CDR3 is 14 amino acids. Written as DNA, the CDR3 is TGTGCCAGCAGCTTTGGGGGGCGCCGTGGGGAGCTGTTTTTT. Protein sequence: CASSFGGRRGELFF.

This clonotype has only a few counts. The V gene is TRBV12-3 or TRBV12-4, the J gene TRBJ1-1, with D possibly matching TRBD1 (6 bases). The V end lost 6 bases, the J end lost 2 bases, and 13 bases lay between the germline ends. This CDR3 region has 14 residues. As DNA, the CDR3 is TGTGCCAGCAGCCCCGCAGGGGTTAACACTGAAGCTTTCTTT. Translated, it gives CASSPAGVNTEAFF.

This chain connects TRBV7-6 to TRBJ2-7, with 7 bases fitting TRBD2. Germline CDR1 SGHVS, CDR2 FNYEAQ. The CDR3 sequence is 14 residues long. Trimming cost V 1 base and J 7 bases; bases outside gene matches: 7. For the CDR3, the DNA is TGTGCCAGCAGCTTAGAGTTGGGGGGGGGAGAGCAGTACTTC. This codes for CASSLELGGGEQYF.

The chain recombines TRBV29-1 with TRBJ1-2; no firm D call. The CDR3 runs to 12 residues. Between the trimmed V and J ends, which lost 0 bases and 0 bases, there was a span of 2 bases. Germline V gives CDR1 SQVTM, CDR2 ANQGSEA. The CDR3 DNA is TGCAGCGTTGAAGACACTAACTATGGCTACACCTTC. Amino acid sequence: CSVEDTNYGYTF.

J is TRBJ2-7 and V is TRBV7-9; D remains unclear. The germline gives CDR1 SEHNR, CDR2 FQNEAQ (reference sequence). The germline V and J ends were trimmed by 0 bases and 4 bases, with 13 bases remaining between them. The CDR3 has 15 amino acids. As DNA, the CDR3 is TGTGCCAGCAGCTTAGCGCACGGCGGCCTTTACGAGCAGTACTTC. Translating gives CASSLAHGGLYEQYF.

On this clonotype itself: Mismatch with germline at one junction end may stem from a read error. The chain couples TRBV29-1 to TRBJ2-7, with 7 bases fitting TRBD2. Germline CDR1 SQVTM, CDR2 ANQGSEA. The CDR3 length is 13 residues. CDR3 protein: CSLHSRRGDERYF. As DNA, the CDR3 is TGCAGCCTGCATTCTCGTCGGGGGGACGAGCGGTACTTC.

This clonotype was seen a handful of times. This chain links TRBV7-2 with TRBJ2-7; 15 bases match TRBD2. Trimming at V came to 2 bases and at J to 9 bases, leaving 5 bases not matched to a gene. Germline assignment: CDR1 SGHTA and CDR2 FQGNSA. CDR3 size: 15 residues. The CDR3 DNA is TGTGCCAGCAGCTTACGGACTAGCGGGAGGGCCGTGCAGTACTTC. It specifies CASSLRTSGRAVQYF.